This T cell receptor (beta chain) was recorded in a study of blood T cells in healthy people across ages (dated by TCRdb to between 2014 and 2017). Concerning the study at large: Template switching captured roughly one uniquely barcoded TCR beta cDNA molecule per two T cells in model experiments. To track age-related changes in TCR beta repertoire diversity, the study relied on deep sequencing normalized with unique cDNA molecular identifiers. The donors were split into four age groups: young (average 16 years), middle-aged (more than 35), aged (around 67) and long-lived (approximately 80). To avoid experimental bias, donors of different ages were spread randomly across the sequencing lanes. The study analyzed two additional independent replicas of 1 million unique cDNA reads from the same blood draw for two donors, one aged 18 to 30 and one aged 80 or older. Findings and caveats that apply to the study as a whole: A strong correlation was found between observed TCR beta diversity and the percentage of naive T cells measured by flow cytometry. Estimates of total diversity based on one million sequenced T cells were considered lower bounds and underestimates. As age increased, observed TCR beta diversity per million T cells dropped in a roughly linear way, and a significant reduction was already evident by age about 40. The long-lived group showed more naive CD4+ T cells, fewer expanded clones and increased TCR diversity than the aged group, suggesting age selection. The CMV infection status of donors was not known, potentially confounding age-related changes in expanded clonotypes. Since profiling was done on bulk unsorted PBMCs, naive and antigen-experienced compartments could not be conclusively compared.

This clonotype has just one count. What antigen it recognizes has not been identified. No base quality information exists; no much larger clone differs at one position. Library creation used 5' RACE. TCRdb records Illumina HiSeq 2500 as the sequencer. The second PCR ran for about 6 to 12 cycles and used a J-beta primer mix along with a sample-barcoded 5' primer. Each TCR beta cDNA molecule received a unique molecular identifier from a template-switch 5' adaptor carrying 12 random nucleotides. Each sample yielded at least 2.5 million CDR3-containing paired-end reads. First-strand cDNA was synthesized from all RNA with the Mint cDNA synthesis kit, primed by a TRBC-specific oligonucleotide. Following uracil-DNA glycosylase treatment, a first 18-cycle PCR with universal primers M1SS and BC2_uni_R was performed on all cDNA. For the original study's pipeline: For normalization, 1 million high-quality reads, each with a distinct molecular identifier, were randomly selected from each sample. Reads with shared molecular identifiers were discarded instead of being binned into consensus sequences. MiTCR, with a Q25 quality threshold and the strictest error-elimination algorithm, was used for CDR3 identification, clonotype clustering and error correction. A nonparametric unseen species model using Euler transformation provided a lower-bound estimate of total TCR beta diversity. TCRdb reran the public reads through fastp at Q25 and MiXCR, keeping productive beta chains. CDR3 protein sequences are deduplicated, and each keeps its most common genes and DNA. The V and J calls here are based on TCRdb, not the publication. Here the sample has about 1,500,000 distinct CDR3 sequences; around 39% occur a single time. The ten largest clones capture approximately 7.9% of the sample.

The CDR3 covers 15 residues, taking in both the cysteine and the phenylalanine. The only DNA kept is the CDR3, 45 bases in frame from the first base. Trimming accounts for 5 bases at V and 3 bases at J, while the number of junction bases matched to no gene is 10. CDR1 is given as SEHNR and CDR2 as FQNEAQ, both from the germline V gene (reference sequence). Donors were 39 systemically healthy Caucasian individuals from Russia aged 6 to 90 years. Each donor gave roughly 9 milliliters of peripheral blood, drawn into EDTA-treated Vacutainer tubes. PBMCs were isolated by Ficoll-Paque density-gradient centrifugation, with at least 6.5 million obtained per sample. Total RNA was extracted from PBMCs with Trizol reagent, with at least 5.5 micrograms obtained per sample. Naive CD45RAhigh/CD27high T cell percentages were measured by flow cytometry on a PBMC aliquot from every donor.

Recombination linked TRBV7-9 to TRBJ2-7; 7 junctional bases match TRBD2. This TCR derives from a woman in her late teens or twenties in good health. Material: blood. The nucleotides read TGTGCCAGCAGCGCACTCCCGGGACTAATCTACGAGCAGTACTTC. It encodes CASSALPGLIYEQYF.